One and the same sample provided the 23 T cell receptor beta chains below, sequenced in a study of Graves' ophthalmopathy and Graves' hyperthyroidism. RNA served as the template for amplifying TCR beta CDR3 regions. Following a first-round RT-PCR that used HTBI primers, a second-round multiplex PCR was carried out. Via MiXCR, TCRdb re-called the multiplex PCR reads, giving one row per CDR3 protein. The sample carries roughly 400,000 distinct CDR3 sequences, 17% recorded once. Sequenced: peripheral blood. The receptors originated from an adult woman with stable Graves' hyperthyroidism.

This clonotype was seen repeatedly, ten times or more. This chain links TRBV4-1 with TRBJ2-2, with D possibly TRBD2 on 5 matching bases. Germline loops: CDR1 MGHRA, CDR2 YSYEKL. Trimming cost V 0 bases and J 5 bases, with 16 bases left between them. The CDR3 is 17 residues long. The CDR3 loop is CASSQEGSGRATGELFF. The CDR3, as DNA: TGCGCCAGCAGCCAAGAAGGTAGTGGGAGAGCTACCGGGGAGCTGTTTTTT.

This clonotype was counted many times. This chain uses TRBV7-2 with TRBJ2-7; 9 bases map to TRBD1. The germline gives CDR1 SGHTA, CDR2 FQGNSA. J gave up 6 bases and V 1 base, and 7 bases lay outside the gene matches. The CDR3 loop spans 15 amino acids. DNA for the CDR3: TGTGCCAGCAGCTTAGGGGCTGGGACAGGGACCGAGCAGTACTTC. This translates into CASSLGAGTGTEQYF.

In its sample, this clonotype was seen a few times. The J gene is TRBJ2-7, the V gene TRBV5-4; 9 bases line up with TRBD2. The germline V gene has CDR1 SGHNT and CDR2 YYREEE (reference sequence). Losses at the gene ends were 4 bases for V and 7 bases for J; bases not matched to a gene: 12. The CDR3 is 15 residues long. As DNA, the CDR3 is TGTGCCAGCAGCCCCCTAGCGGGGTCATCGGGGGAGCAGTACTTC. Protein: CASSPLAGSSGEQYF.

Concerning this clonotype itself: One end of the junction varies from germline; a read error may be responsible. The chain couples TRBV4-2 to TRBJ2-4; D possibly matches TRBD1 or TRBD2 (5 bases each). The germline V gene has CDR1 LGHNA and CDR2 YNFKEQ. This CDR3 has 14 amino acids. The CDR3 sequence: CASSQEIRDLIKYF. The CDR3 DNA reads TGTGCCAGCAGCCAAGAGATCCGGGACCTCATTAAGTACTTC.

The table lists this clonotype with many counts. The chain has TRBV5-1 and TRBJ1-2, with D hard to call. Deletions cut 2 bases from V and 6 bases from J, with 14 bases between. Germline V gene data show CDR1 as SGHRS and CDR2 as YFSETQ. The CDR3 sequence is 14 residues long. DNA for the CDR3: TGCGCCAGCAGCTTAGCCCAATCCTACGATGGCTACACCTTC. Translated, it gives CASSLAQSYDGYTF.

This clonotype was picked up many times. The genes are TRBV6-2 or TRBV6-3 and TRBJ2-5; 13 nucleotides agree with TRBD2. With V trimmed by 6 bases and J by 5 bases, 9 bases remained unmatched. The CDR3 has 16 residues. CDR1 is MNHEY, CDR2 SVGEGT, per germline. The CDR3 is CASRHGLAGVWETQYF. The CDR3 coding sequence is TGTGCCAGCAGACACGGACTAGCGGGAGTGTGGGAGACCCAGTACTTC.

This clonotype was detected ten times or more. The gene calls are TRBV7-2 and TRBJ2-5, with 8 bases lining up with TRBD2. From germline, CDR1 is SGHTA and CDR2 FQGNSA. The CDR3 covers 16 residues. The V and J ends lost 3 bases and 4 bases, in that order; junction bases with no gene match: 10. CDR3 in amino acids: CASSFSSGSGRETQYF. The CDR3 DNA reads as TGTGCCAGCAGCTTTTCGAGCGGGAGTGGGAGAGAGACCCAGTACTTC.

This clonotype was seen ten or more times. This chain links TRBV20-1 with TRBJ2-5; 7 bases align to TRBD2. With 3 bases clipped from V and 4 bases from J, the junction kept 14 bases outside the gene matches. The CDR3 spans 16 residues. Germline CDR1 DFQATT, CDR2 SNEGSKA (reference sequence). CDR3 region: CSASPPGLTRRETQYF. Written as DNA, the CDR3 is TGCAGTGCTAGCCCACCGGGACTAACCCGCCGAGAGACCCAGTACTTC.

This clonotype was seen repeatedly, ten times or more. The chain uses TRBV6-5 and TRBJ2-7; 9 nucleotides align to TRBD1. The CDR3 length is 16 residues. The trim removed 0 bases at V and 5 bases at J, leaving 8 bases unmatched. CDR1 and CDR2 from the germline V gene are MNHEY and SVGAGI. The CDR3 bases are TGTGCCAGCAGTTACTCCCCGGGACAGGGAAGTAACGAGCAGTACTTC. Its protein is CASSYSPGQGSNEQYF.

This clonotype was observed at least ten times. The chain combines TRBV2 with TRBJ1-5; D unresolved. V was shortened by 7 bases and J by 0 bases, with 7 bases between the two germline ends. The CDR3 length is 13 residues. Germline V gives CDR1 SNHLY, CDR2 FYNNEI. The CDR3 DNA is TGTGCCAGCACCAGTGATAGCAATCAGCCCCAGCATTTT. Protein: CASTSDSNQPQHF.

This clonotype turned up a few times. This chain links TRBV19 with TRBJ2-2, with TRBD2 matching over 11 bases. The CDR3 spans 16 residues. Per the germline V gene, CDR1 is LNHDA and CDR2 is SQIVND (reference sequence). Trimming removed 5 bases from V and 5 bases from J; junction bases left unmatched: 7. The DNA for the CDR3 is TGTGCCAGTAGTGAACTAGCGGGAGTTGGTACCGGGGAGCTGTTTTTT. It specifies CASSELAGVGTGELFF.

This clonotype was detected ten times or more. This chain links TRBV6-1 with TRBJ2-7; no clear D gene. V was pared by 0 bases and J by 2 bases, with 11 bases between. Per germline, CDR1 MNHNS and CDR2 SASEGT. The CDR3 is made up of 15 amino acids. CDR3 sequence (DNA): TGTGCCAGCAGTGAAGCTCAAGGTACCCCCTACGAGCAGTACTTC. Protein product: CASSEAQGTPYEQYF.

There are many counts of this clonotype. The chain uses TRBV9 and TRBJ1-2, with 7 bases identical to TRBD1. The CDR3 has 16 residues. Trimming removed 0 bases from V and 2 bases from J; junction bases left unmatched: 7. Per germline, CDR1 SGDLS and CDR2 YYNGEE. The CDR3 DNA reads TGTGCCAGCAGCGTAGCTGCCGGGACAGCAAACTATGGCTACACCTTC. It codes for CASSVAAGTANYGYTF. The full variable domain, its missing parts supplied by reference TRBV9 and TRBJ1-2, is DSGVTQTPKHLITATGQRVTLRCSPRSGDLSVYWYQQSLDQGLQFLIQYYNGEERAKGNILERFSAQQFPDLHSELNLSSLELGDSALYFCASSVAAGTANYGYTFGSGTRLTVV.

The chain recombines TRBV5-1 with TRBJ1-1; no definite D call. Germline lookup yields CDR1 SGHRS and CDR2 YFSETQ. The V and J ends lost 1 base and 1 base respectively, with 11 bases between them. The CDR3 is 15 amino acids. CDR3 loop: CASSLIPRSNTEAFF. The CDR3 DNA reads TGCGCCAGCAGCTTGATTCCAAGGTCGAACACTGAAGCTTTCTTT.

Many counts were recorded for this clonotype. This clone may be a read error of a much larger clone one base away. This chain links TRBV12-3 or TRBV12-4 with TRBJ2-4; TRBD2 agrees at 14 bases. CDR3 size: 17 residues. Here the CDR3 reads CASSDPGLAGAKNIKYF. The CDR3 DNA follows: TGTGCCAGCAGTGATCCGGGACTAGCGGGAGCCAAAAACATTAAGTACTTC.

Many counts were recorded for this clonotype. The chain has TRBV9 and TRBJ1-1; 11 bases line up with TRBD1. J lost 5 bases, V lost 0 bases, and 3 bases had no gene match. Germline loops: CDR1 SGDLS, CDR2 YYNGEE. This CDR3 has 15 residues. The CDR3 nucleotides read TGTGCCAGCAGCGTAGATGGGGACAGGGGGACTGAAGCTTTCTTT. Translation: CASSVDGDRGTEAFF.

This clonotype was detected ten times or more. CDR3 in DNA: TGTGCCAGCAACAATCCAGGGGGCCGGGACACTGAAGCTTTCTTT. Encoded protein: CASNNPGGRDTEAFF. The gene calls are TRBV6-2 or TRBV6-3 and TRBJ1-1; TRBD1 agrees at 8 bases. J was trimmed by 3 bases and V by 7 bases; bases with no gene match: 10. The CDR3 runs 15 residues. CDR1 is MNHEY and CDR2 is SVGEGT in the germline V gene.

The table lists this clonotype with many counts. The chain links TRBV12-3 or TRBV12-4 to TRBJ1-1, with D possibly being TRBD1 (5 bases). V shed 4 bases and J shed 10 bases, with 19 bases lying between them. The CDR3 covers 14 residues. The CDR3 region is CASSSYPGRAGAFF. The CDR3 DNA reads TGTGCCAGCAGTTCTTATCCGGGACGAGCAGGAGCTTTCTTT.

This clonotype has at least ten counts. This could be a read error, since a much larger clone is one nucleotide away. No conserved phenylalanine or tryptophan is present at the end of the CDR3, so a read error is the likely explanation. This CDR3 is CASSSAQETQYL. For the CDR3, the DNA is TGTGCCAGCAGTTCTGCCCAAGAGACCCAGTACCTC. The rearrangement links TRBV27 to TRBJ2-5; D remains unclear. The CDR3 is made up of 12 amino acids. V lost 4 bases and J 1 base, leaving 4 bases between the germline ends. CDR1 is MNHEY and CDR2 is SMNVEV in the germline V gene (reference sequence).

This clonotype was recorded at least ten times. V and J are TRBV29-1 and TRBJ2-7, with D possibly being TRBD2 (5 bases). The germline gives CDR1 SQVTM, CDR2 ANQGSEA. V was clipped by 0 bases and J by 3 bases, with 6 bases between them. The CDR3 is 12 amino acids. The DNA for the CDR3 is TGCAGCGTTGAAGACCGGGACTACGAGCAGTACTTC. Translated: CSVEDRDYEQYF.

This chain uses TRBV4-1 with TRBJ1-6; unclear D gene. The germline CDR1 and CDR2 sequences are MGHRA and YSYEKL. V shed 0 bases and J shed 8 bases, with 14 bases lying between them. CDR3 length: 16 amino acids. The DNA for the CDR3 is TGCGCCAGCAGCCAAGATTTTGCACAGATTTATTCACCCCTCCACTTT. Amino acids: CASSQDFAQIYSPLHF.

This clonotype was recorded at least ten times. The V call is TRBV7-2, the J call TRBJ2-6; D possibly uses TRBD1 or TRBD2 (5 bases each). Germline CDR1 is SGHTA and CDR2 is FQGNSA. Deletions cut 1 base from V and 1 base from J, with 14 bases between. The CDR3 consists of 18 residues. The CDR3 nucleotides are TGTGCCAGCAGCTTAGTTGGACACGGGGTGTCTGGGGCCAACGTCCTGACTTTC. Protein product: CASSLVGHGVSGANVLTF.

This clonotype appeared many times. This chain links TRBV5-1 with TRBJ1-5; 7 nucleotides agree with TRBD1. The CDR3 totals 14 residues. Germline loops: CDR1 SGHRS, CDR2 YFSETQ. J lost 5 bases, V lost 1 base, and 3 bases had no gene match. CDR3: CASSLRGLDQPQHF. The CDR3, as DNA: TGCGCCAGCAGCTTGAGGGGGCTGGATCAGCCCCAGCATTTT. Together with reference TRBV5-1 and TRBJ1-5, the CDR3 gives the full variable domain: KAGVTQTPRYLIKTRGQQVTLSCSPISGHRSVSWYQQTPGQGLQFLFEYFSETQRNKGNFPGRFSGRQFSNSRSEMNVSTLELGDSALYLCASSLRGLDQPQHFGDGTRLSIL.